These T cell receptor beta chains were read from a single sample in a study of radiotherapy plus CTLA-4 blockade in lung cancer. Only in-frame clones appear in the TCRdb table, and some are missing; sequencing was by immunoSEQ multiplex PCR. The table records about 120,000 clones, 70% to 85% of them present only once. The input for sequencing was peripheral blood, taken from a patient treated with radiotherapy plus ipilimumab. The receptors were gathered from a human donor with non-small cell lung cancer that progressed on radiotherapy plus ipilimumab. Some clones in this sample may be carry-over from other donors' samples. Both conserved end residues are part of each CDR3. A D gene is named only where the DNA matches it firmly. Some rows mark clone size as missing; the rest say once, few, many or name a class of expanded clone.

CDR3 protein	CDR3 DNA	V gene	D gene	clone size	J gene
CASSKAGDGPGANVLTF	TGTGCCAGCAGTAAAGCGGGGGACGGGCCTGGGGCCAACGTCCTGACTTTC	TRBV2	TRBD2	once	TRBJ2-6
CASTQAGSNEKLFF	TGTGCCAGTACCCAAGCAGGTTCTAATGAAAAACTGTTTTTT	TRBV19	NA	once	TRBJ1-4
CASSLPGSEDSPLHF	TGTGCCAGCAGCTTGCCGGGCAGTGAGGATTCACCCCTCCACTTT	TRBV5-4	NA	NA	TRBJ1-6
CAWKGSRSGNTIYF	TGTGCCTGGAAGGGGAGCCGCTCTGGAAACACCATATATTTT	TRBV30	NA	NA	TRBJ1-3
CSVAWGQETQYF	TGCAGCGTTGCCTGGGGCCAAGAGACCCAGTACTTC	TRBV29-1	NA	NA	TRBJ2-5
CASSLMSASSYNEQFF	TGTGCCAGCAGCCTAATGAGTGCGAGCTCCTACAATGAGCAGTTCTTC	TRBV7-2	NA	NA	TRBJ2-1
CASSQRERGYQETQYF	TGTGCCAGCAGCCAACGGGAGCGGGGGTACCAAGAGACCCAGTACTTC	TRBV4-2	TRBD2	NA	TRBJ2-5
CASSSDTALNEKLFF	TGCGCCAGCAGCTCGGACACCGCTTTGAATGAAAAACTGTTTTTT	TRBV5-1	NA	NA	TRBJ1-4
CASSLVAIEQFF	TGTGCCAGCAGCTTAGTGGCTATAGAGCAGTTCTTC	TRBV7-6	NA	NA	TRBJ2-1
CATSRGTGSYEQYF	TGTGCCACCAGCAGAGGCACAGGTTCCTACGAGCAGTACTTC	TRBV15	NA	NA	TRBJ2-7
CASSVRPSNQPQHF	TGTGCCAGCAGTGTAAGGCCCTCCAATCAGCCCCAGCATTTT	TRBV28	NA	NA	TRBJ1-5
CASSRNQGGQYF	TGTGCCAGCAGTCGTAACCAGGGGGGGCAGTACTTC	TRBV28	NA	NA	TRBJ2-7
CASSPTGTGGGYTF	TGTGCCAGCTCGCCGACAGGGACGGGGGGTGGCTACACCTTC	TRBV18	TRBD1	NA	TRBJ1-2
CASRTQSNRDGYGYTF	TGTGCCAGCAGAACTCAGAGTAACAGGGATGGCTATGGCTACACCTTC	TRBV27	NA	NA	TRBJ1-2
CASSNRQGTDTQYF	TGTGCCAGCAGCAATAGACAGGGCACAGATACGCAGTATTTT	TRBV7-8	NA	NA	TRBJ2-3
CSVFARPRISGGASYNEQFF	TGCAGCGTTTTCGCCCGGCCCAGAATTAGCGGGGGGGCCTCCTACAATGAGCAGTTCTTC	TRBV29-1	TRBD2	NA	TRBJ2-1
CASSQAPGPNYGYTF	TGCGCCAGCAGCCAAGCTCCGGGACCAAACTATGGCTACACCTTC	TRBV4-1	NA	once	TRBJ1-2
CASSTGNNYGYTF	TGTGCCAGCAGTACGGGAAATAACTATGGCTACACCTTC	TRBV28	NA	NA	TRBJ1-2
CASSRTGVNTEAFF	TGTGCCAGCAGTCGGACAGGAGTGAACACTGAAGCTTTCTTT	TRBV11-3	TRBD1	NA	TRBJ1-1
CASSFSMGRERAYEQYF	TGTGCCAGCAGCTTTTCTATGGGCAGGGAACGTGCCTACGAGCAGTACTTC	TRBV7-8	NA	few	TRBJ2-7
CASSPRASRGNTEAFF	TGTGCCAGCAGCCCAAGAGCCTCCAGGGGAAACACTGAAGCTTTCTTT	TRBV7-2	NA	NA	TRBJ1-1
CASTGQWTGELFF	TGTGCCAGCACCGGACAGTGGACCGGGGAGCTGTTTTTT	TRBV6-1	NA	NA	TRBJ2-2